Sequencing of this TCR beta chain was carried out in a study of shared clonotypes between healthy human individuals. V lost 3 bases and J lost 6, with 12 bases in between. Germline values: CDR1 LNHDA, CDR2 SQIVND (reference sequence). The CDR3 totals 14 residues. None of the donors, who were healthy HIV-negative adults, had recently had acute infections or vaccinations. This clone appeared once. Profiling relied on immunoSEQ multiplex PCR, and the TCRdb table lists in-frame clones only, not all of them. The sample holds about 490,000 clones, roughly 78% seen once. Material for sequencing was PBMCs. This sequence originates from a woman in her forties in good health. Some clones in this sample may be carry-over from other donors' samples. The chain is built from TRBV19 and TRBJ2-4; no firm D call. CDR3 in DNA: TGTGCCAGTAGTATGTCGCTAGATGTAAACATTCAGTACTTC. Translated: CASSMSLDVNIQYF.